This TCR beta chain comes out of a study of a mutant IDH1 vaccine in newly diagnosed glioma. About the research overall: Patients' prior therapy spanned radiotherapy, temozolomide, or both; most underwent both.

Clones were read by immunoSEQ multiplex PCR, and TCRdb kept only the in-frame ones, dropping some. The sample carries more than 20,000 clones, roughly 84% recorded once. The time point denotes: baseline, week 1 (first vaccination visit). The treatment is: pre-vaccination baseline after standard-of-care therapy. Germline CDR1 is SGHTA and CDR2 is FQGNSA. This CDR3 contains 18 residues. J lost 0 bases, V lost 5 bases, and 14 bases had no gene match. The TCR comes from a man in his forties or fifties with glioma. The sample in question was PBMCs, obtained from a glioma patient treated with radiotherapy, temozolomide or both. V and J are TRBV7-2 and TRBJ2-7; 9 bases are a match to TRBD2. CDR3 in DNA: TGTGCCAGCAGCGTAGGGAGCGGGGGGACGACGAGCTCCTACGAGCAGTACGTC. Translated, it gives CASSVGSGGTTSSYEQYV.